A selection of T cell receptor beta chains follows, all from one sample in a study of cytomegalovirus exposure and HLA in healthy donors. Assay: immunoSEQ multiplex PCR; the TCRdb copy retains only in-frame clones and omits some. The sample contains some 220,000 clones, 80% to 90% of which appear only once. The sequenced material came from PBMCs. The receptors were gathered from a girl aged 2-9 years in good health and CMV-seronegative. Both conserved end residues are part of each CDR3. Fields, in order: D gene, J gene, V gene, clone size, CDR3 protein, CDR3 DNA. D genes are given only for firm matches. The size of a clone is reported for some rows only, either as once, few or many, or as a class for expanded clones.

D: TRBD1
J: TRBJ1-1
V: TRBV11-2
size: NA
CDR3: CASSLGQGATMNTEAFF
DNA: TGTGCCAGCAGCTTAGGCCAGGGGGCTACGATGAACACTGAAGCTTTCTTT

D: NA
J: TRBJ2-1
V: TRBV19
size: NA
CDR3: CASSIRGGNEQFF
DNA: TGTGCCAGTAGTATTAGGGGGGGCAATGAGCAGTTCTTC

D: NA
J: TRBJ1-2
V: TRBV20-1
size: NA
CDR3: CSAGSVEGYTF
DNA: TGCAGTGCCGGGTCCGTTGAAGGCTACACCTTC

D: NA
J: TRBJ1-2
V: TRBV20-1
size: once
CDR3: CSAKPSYGYTF
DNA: TGCAGTGCTAAACCTAGCTATGGCTACACCTTC

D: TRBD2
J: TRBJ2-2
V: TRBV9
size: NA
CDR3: CASSVEAGGGELFF
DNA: TGTGCCAGCAGCGTAGAAGCGGGGGGCGGGGAGCTGTTTTTT

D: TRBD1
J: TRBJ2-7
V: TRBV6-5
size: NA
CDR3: CASSYSNQGAGEQYF
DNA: TGTGCCAGCAGTTACTCGAATCAGGGGGCTGGGGAGCAGTACTTC

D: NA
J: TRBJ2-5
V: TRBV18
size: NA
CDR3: CASSRAGQPETQYF
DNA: TGTGCCAGCTCTCGCGCGGGACAGCCTGAGACCCAGTACTTC

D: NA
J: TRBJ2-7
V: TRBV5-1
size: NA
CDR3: CASSPNPGLGEQYF
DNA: TGCGCCAGCAGCCCTAACCCGGGACTTGGCGAGCAGTACTTC

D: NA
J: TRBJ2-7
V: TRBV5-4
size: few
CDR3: CASSPRQGGYEQYF
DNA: TGTGCCAGCAGCCCCCGACAGGGAGGCTACGAGCAGTACTTC

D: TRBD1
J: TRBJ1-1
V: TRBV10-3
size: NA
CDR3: CATTETGVNTEAFF
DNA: TGTGCCACAACCGAGACAGGGGTGAACACTGAAGCTTTCTTT

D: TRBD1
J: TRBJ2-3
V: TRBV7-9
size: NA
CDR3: CASSYPGGTGAQADTQYF
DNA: TGTGCCAGCAGCTACCCAGGGGGGACAGGGGCGCAGGCAGATACGCAGTATTTT

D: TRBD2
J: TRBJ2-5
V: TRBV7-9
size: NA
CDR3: CASSLRLAGAKETQYF
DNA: TGTGCCAGCAGCCTCAGACTAGCGGGGGCCAAAGAGACCCAGTACTTC

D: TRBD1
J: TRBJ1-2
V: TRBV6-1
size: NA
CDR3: CASSEGQGVRYGYTF
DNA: TGTGCCAGCAGTGAAGGACAGGGGGTGCGTTATGGCTACACCTTC

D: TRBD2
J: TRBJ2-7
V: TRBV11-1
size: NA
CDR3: CASSLAGGPYYEQYF
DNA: TGTGCCAGCAGCTTAGCGGGAGGGCCGTATTACGAGCAGTACTTC

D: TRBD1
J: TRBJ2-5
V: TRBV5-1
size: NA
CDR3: CASSIQGWQETQYF
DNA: TGCGCCAGCAGCATACAGGGGTGGCAAGAGACCCAGTACTTC

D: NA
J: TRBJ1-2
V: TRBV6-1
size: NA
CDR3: CASSESPRSYGYTF
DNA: TGTGCCAGCAGTGAATCCCCCAGATCCTATGGCTACACCTTC

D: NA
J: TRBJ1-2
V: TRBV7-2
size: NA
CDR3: CASSRYQGGYTF
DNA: TGTGCCAGCAGTCGTTACCAGGGTGGCTACACCTTC

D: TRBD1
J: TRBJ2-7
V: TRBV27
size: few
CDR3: CASSETGATYEQYF
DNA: TGTGCCAGCAGTGAAACAGGGGCCACCTACGAGCAGTACTTC

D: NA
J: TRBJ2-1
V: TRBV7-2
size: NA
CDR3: CASSLPRESSYNEQFF
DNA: TGTGCCAGCAGCCTGCCTAGAGAGAGCTCCTACAATGAGCAGTTCTTC

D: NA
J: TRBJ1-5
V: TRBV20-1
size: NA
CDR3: CSASGGQPQHF
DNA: TGCAGTGCTAGCGGGGGTCAGCCCCAGCATTTT

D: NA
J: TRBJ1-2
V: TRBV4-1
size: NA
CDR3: CASSQVLGDYGYTF
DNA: TGCGCCAGCAGCCAAGTTTTAGGGGACTATGGCTACACCTTC

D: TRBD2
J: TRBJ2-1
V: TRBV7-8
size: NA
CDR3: CASSWSGLAGMAWANEQFF
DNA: TGTGCCAGCAGCTGGTCGGGACTAGCGGGAATGGCTTGGGCCAATGAGCAGTTCTTC

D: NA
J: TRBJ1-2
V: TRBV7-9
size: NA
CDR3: CASSLSGGSGYTF
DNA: TGTGCCAGCAGCTTATCGGGGGGGTCTGGCTACACCTTC

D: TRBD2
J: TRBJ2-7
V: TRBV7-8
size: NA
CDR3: CASSLSFGGGAYEQYF
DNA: TGTGCCAGCAGCTTAAGTTTTGGCGGGGGGGCTTACGAGCAGTACTTC

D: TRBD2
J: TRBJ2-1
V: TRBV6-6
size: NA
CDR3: CASSMPGLAVYNEQFF
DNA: TGTGCCAGCAGTATGCCGGGACTAGCGGTTTACAATGAGCAGTTCTTC

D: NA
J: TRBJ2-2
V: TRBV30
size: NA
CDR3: CAWSVPDTNTGELFF
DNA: TGTGCCTGGAGTGTACCTGACACTAACACCGGGGAGCTGTTTTTT

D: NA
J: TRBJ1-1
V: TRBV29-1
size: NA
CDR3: CSVGRVQGLKAFF
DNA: TGCAGCGTGGGGAGGGTCCAGGGGTTGAAAGCTTTCTTT

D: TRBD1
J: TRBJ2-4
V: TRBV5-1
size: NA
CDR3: CASRGGQGADIQYF
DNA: TGCGCCAGCAGAGGGGGACAGGGGGCAGACATTCAGTACTTC